This T cell receptor (beta chain) was identified in a study of response to subunit inactivated influenza vaccine. Whole-study results and caveats: It was suggested by the authors that few new T cells are recruited by each seasonal influenza vaccination.

A single record per CDR3 protein comes from TCRdb applying MiXCR to the RT-PCR reads. The sample records about 620,000 distinct CDR3 sequences, 11% being singletons. With regard to this clonotype: Its matching antigen is unknown.

This sample was also put to use in a study of T cells expressing NK-cell markers. From that paper: 5'RACE template switching built TCR beta cDNA with unique molecular identifiers. HCMV seropositivity marked most of the eight sequenced donors; one was seronegative.

This TCR was recovered from a man between 50 and 59 years old who received an inactivated influenza vaccine. The sample was PBMCs from blood, taken on the day of vaccination.

The CDR3 sequence: CASSLARTAYYEQYF. CDR3 DNA sequence: TGTGCCAGCAGCTTAGCGAGGACGGCATACTACGAGCAGTACTTC. The chain combines TRBV7-2 with TRBJ2-7; D gene ambiguous. This CDR3 contains 15 residues. V dropped 0 bases and J dropped 3 bases, with 12 bases sitting between them. CDR1 and CDR2 from the germline V gene are SGHTA and FQGNSA. Filled out from reference TRBV7-2 and TRBJ2-7, the complete variable domain reads GAGVSQSPSNKVTEKGKDVELRCDPISGHTALYWYRQSLGQGLEFLIYFQGNSAPDKSGLPSDRFSAERTGGSVSTLTIQRTQQEDSAVYLCASSLARTAYYEQYFGPGTRLTVT.